This T cell receptor (beta chain) was documented in a study of shared clonotypes between healthy human individuals. The donor cohort consisted entirely of Caucasian adults residing in Nashville, Tennessee. An assay was performed, and its level was deep. Profiled with immunoSEQ multiplex PCR; TCRdb holds only in-frame clones, not every one. The table has fewer than 1.8 million clones, about 98.5% seen once. The receptor's source is a man aged 25 to 40 in good health. The sequencing sample was made of naive CD4+ T cells sorted from blood. The sample's subset: CD45RA+ positively selected.

Written as DNA, the CDR3 is TGTGCCAGCAGCCTAACAGGGGGCAGCAATCAGCCCCAGCATTTT. Protein: CASSLTGGSNQPQHF. This chain links TRBV5-5 with TRBJ1-5; 9 positions agree with TRBD1. The V gene's germline CDR1 is SGHKS and CDR2 YYEKEE (reference sequence). V lost 4 bases, J lost 1 base, and 3 bases stayed unmatched. The CDR3 is 15 amino acids.